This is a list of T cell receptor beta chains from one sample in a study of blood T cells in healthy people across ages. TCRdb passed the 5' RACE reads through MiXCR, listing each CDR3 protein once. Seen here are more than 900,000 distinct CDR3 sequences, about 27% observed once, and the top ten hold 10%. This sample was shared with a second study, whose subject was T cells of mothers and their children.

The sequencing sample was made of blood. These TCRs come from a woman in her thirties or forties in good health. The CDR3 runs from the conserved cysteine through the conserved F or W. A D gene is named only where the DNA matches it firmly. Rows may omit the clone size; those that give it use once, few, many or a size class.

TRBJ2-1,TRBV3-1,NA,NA,CASRSVGTYNEQFF,TGTGCCAGCAGGAGCGTGGGGACCTACAATGAGCAGTTCTTC
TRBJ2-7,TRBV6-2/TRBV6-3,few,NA,CASSFRIYEQYF,TGTGCCAGCAGTTTCCGAATCTACGAGCAGTACTTC
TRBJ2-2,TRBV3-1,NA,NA,CASSQALPGPGTGELFF,TGTGCCAGCAGCCAAGCCCTCCCTGGCCCTGGGACCGGGGAGCTGTTTTTT
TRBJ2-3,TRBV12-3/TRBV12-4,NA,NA,CASTQDSLSTDTQYF,TGTGCCAGCACCCAGGACAGCCTTAGCACAGATACGCAGTATTTT
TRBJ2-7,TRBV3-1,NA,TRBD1,CASSLTDRVGEQYF,TGTGCCAGCAGCCTCACTGACAGGGTCGGCGAGCAGTACTTC
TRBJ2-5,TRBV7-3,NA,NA,CASSLTPPGAGQETQYF,TGTGCCAGCAGCTTAACTCCCCCCGGCGCCGGCCAAGAGACCCAGTACTTC
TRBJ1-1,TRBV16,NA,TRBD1,CASTYRGGNTEAFF,TGTGCCAGCACCTACAGGGGAGGGAACACTGAAGCTTTCTTT
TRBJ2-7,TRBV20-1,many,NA,CSARDPLAYEQYF,TGCAGTGCTAGAGATCCCCTAGCCTACGAGCAGTACTTC
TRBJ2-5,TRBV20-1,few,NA,CSARDSRTTWETQYF,TGCAGTGCTAGAGATTCCAGAACTACCTGGGAGACCCAGTACTTC
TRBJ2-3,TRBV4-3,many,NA,CASSQDRGADTQYF,TGCGCCAGCAGCCAAGATCGGGGAGCAGATACGCAGTATTTT
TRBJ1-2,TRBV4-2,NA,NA,CASSQEGTTNYGYTF,TGTGCCAGCAGCCAAGAAGGGACAACAAACTATGGCTACACCTTC
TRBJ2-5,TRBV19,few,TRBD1,CASSIEGPGGSETQYF,TGTGCCAGTAGTATTGAGGGGCCAGGGGGATCAGAGACCCAGTACTTC
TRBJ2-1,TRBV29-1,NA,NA,CSIRGSWEQFF,TGCAGTATTAGGGGGTCGTGGGAGCAGTTCTTC
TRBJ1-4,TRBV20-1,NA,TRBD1,CSAPTDRGPNEKLFF,TGCAGTGCGCCAACGGACAGGGGCCCTAATGAAAAACTGTTTTTT
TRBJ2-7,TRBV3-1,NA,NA,CASSRRREYEQYF,TGTGCCAGCAGCCGCAGACGCGAGTACGAGCAGTACTTC
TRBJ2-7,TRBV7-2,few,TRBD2,CASSSHAGAYEQYF,TGTGCCAGCAGCTCTCACGCGGGGGCCTACGAGCAGTACTTC
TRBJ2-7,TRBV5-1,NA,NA,CASSIGEGYEQYF,TGCGCCAGCAGCATTGGGGAAGGCTACGAGCAGTACTTC
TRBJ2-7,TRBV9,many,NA,CASSVDVMDEQYF,TGTGCCAGCAGCGTAGATGTTATGGACGAGCAGTACTTC
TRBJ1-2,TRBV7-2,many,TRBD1,CASSFGQVYGYTF,TGTGCCAGCAGTTTCGGACAGGTTTATGGCTACACCTTC
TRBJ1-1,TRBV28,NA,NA,CASSPSVPTEAFF,TGTGCCAGCAGTCCCTCGGTCCCCACTGAAGCTTTCTTT
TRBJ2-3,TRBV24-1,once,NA,CATSDTSGPQPDTPYF,TGTGCCACCAGTGATACATCGGGCCCCCAACCAGATACGCCGTATTTT
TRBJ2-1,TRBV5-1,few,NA,CASSSNPAWPGLTPLHEQFF,TGCGCCAGCAGCTCCAACCCCGCTTGGCCGGGACTGACCCCCTTGCATGAGCAGTTCTTC
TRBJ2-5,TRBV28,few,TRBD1,CASSSTGTGDMTQYF,TGTGCCAGCAGTTCAACCGGGACAGGGGACATGACCCAGTACTTC
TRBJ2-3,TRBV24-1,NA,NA,CATSDWGKGGGADTQYF,TGTGCCACCAGTGATTGGGGCAAAGGAGGAGGTGCAGATACGCAGTATTTT
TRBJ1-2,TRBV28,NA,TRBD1,CASSLHRYRGNYGYTF,TGTGCCAGCAGTTTGCACCGATACAGGGGCAACTATGGCTACACCTTC
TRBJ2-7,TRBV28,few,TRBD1,CASSMGQNSYEQYF,TGTGCCAGCAGTATGGGACAGAACTCCTACGAGCAGTACTTC
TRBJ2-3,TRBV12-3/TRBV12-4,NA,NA,CASSQLNTQYF,TGTGCCAGCAGTCAACTAAATACGCAGTATTTT
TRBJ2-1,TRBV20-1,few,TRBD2,CSASELAGLYNEQFF,TGCAGTGCTAGTGAACTAGCGGGCCTTTACAATGAGCAGTTCTTC
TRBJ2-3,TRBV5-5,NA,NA,CASSSGVRTDTQYF,TGTGCCAGCAGCTCCGGGGTGCGCACAGATACGCAGTATTTT
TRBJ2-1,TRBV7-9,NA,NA,CASSFGSGGDEQFF,NA
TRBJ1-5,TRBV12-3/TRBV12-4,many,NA,CASSLGHSNQPQHF,TGTGCCAGCAGTTTAGGGCATAGCAATCAGCCCCAGCATTTT
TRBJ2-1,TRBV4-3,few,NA,CASSQDSPGGYNEQFF,TGCGCCAGCAGCCAAGATAGCCCGGGCGGCTACAATGAGCAGTTCTTC
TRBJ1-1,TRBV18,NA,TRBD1,CASSPKTGGGEAFF,TGTGCTAGCTCACCAAAGACAGGGGGGGGTGAAGCTTTCTTT
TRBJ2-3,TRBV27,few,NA,CASKPGDRRTDTQYF,TGTGCCAGCAAACCGGGGGACAGACGCACAGATACGCAGTATTTT
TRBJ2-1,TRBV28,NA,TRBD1,CASSLRGQVYNEQFF,TGTGCCAGCAGTTTAAGGGGACAGGTATACAATGAGCAGTTCTTC
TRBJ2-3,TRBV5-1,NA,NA,CASSPMGPYTDTQYF,TGCGCCAGCAGCCCTATGGGGCCTTACACAGATACGCAGTATTTT
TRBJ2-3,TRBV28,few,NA,CASSLQGNTDTQYF,TGTGCCAGCAGTTTACAGGGGAACACAGATACGCAGTATTTT
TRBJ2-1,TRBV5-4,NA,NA,CASSDQGNEQVF,TGTGCCAGCAGCGATCAGGGCAATGAGCAGGTCTTC
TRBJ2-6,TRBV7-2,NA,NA,CASSLKAGSGANVLTF,TGTGCCAGCAGCTTAAAGGCCGGCTCTGGGGCCAACGTCCTGACTTTC
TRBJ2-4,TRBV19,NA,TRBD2,CASSLERGANEQYF,TGTGCCAGTAGTCTGGAGCGGGGGGCCAATGAGCAGTACTTC
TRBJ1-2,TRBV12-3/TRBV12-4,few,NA,CASSLDQGALYGYTF,TGTGCCAGCAGTTTAGATCAGGGAGCCCTCTATGGCTACACCTTC
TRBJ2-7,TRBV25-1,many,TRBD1,CASSGASRDRGPYEQYF,TGTGCCAGCAGTGGAGCCTCGAGGGACAGGGGACCATACGAGCAGTACTTC
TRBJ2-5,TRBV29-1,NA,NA,CSVVRRGREETQYF,TGCAGCGTTGTGAGGAGGGGGCGCGAAGAGACCCAGTACTTC
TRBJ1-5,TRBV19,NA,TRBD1,CASSPQFFRDRVGNSNQPQHF,TGTGCCAGTAGTCCCCAATTTTTCCGGGACAGGGTCGGGAATAGCAATCAGCCCCAGCATTTT
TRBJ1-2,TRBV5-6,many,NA,CASSLRDIYGYTF,TGTGCCAGCAGCTTGCGGGACATCTATGGCTACACCTTC